The next 10 T cell receptor beta chains were all read from a single sample in a study of blood T cells in healthy people across ages. Combining a sample-barcoded 5' primer with a J-beta primer mix, a second PCR ran for 7 to 11 cycles. MiXCR, run by TCRdb on the 5' RACE reads, gives a single entry per CDR3 protein. The sample lists approximately 800,000 distinct CDR3 sequences; around 62% were seen once. Sequenced sample: blood. The receptors were gathered from a man aged 30 to 45 in good health.

The chain employs TRBV6-5 and TRBJ2-1; possible D gene TRBD2, 6 bases. Trimming removed 6 bases from V and 10 bases from J, with 19 bases in between. Looked up from germline, CDR1 is MNHEY and CDR2 is SVGAGI. The CDR3 length is 14 residues. This chain's CDR3 is CASSAPGLGKEQFF. For the CDR3, the DNA is TGTGCCAGCAGCGCCCCGGGACTCGGAAAAGAGCAGTTCTTC.

This clonotype has only one observation. This chain links TRBV4-2 with TRBJ2-1; D might be TRBD2 (6 bases). The CDR3 is made up of 16 amino acids. V lost 4 bases and J 3 bases, leaving 16 bases between the germline ends. The germline CDR1 and CDR2 sequences are LGHNA and YNFKEQ. The CDR3 coding sequence is TGTGCCAGCAGCCGCGATCGCGGGGCCTTCTACAATGAGCAGTTCTTC. Protein: CASSRDRGAFYNEQFF.

This clonotype was picked up a small number of times. The CDR3, as DNA: TGTGCCAGCAGCCCAAGAGAGGGGGACTCCTACAATGAGCAGTTCTTC. Its protein product is CASSPREGDSYNEQFF. The chain combines TRBV9 with TRBJ2-1; tentatively, D is TRBD1 (6 bases). Trimming cost V 4 bases and J 0 bases, with 14 bases left between them. From germline, CDR1 is SGDLS and CDR2 YYNGEE. This CDR3 region has 16 residues.

The chain has TRBV7-2 and TRBJ2-4, with TRBD2 matching over 11 bases. The J call is in doubt because the DNA end fits TRBJ2-7 better. Germline assignment: CDR1 SGHTA and CDR2 FQGNSA. The CDR3 totals 16 residues. CDR3 bases: TGTGCCAGCAGCTTAGGGGCTAGCGGGGGGCTCTACGAGCAGTACTTC. It specifies CASSLGASGGLYEQYF.

The V and J genes are TRBV20-1 and TRBJ2-1; 8 bases are shared with TRBD2. Germline CDR1 DFQATT, CDR2 SNEGSKA (reference sequence). Unmatched junction bases numbered 13, after V lost 1 base and J lost 2 bases. The CDR3 extends over 18 amino acids. CDR3 sequence: CSARGLLGLARTYNEQFF. The DNA for the CDR3 is TGCAGTGCTAGAGGTCTTCTAGGACTAGCCCGGACCTACAATGAGCAGTTCTTC.

The chain combines TRBV7-9 with TRBJ2-2, with TRBD1 identical over 9 bases. V gave up 10 bases and J gave up 0 bases; unmatched junction bases: 6. The CDR3 spans 15 residues. CDR1 is SEHNR and CDR2 is FQNEAQ in the germline V gene (reference sequence). Written as DNA, the CDR3 is TGTGCCATTCTACAGGGGGCAGCGAACACCGGGGAGCTGTTTTTT. Its translation is CAILQGAANTGELFF.

The V and J genes are TRBV27 and TRBJ2-5, with 10 bases matching TRBD1. Germline assignment: CDR1 MNHEY and CDR2 SMNVEV (reference sequence). The CDR3 is 14 amino acids. Trimming took 6 bases from V and 13 from J; bases not matched to a gene: 14. CDR3 protein: CASRIGPGQGKGYF. The CDR3 region has the DNA TGTGCCAGCAGGATTGGCCCGGGACAGGGGAAGGGGTACTTC.

V is TRBV6-1 and J is TRBJ2-5, with 7 bases fitting TRBD1. Near its end, the DNA agrees better with TRBJ2-7, so the J call may be wrong. Looked up from germline, CDR1 is MNHNS and CDR2 is SASEGT. The CDR3 is 13 amino acids. DNA for the CDR3: TGTGCCAGCGGGAGAGACAGGGTTGGCGAGCAGTACTTC. Its protein product is CASGRDRVGEQYF.

The chain joins TRBV28 to TRBJ2-7; 10 bases line up with TRBD1. This CDR3 has 14 residues. Trimming took 6 bases from V and 3 from J; bases not matched to a gene: 5. Germline-derived CDR1 and CDR2 are MDHEN and SYDVKM. In DNA form, the CDR3 reads TGTGCCAGCAGAGGACAGGGGGAAGACTACGAGCAGTACTTC. This gives the protein CASRGQGEDYEQYF.

The gene calls are TRBV5-1 and TRBJ2-1; D unclear. Germline V CDR1 and CDR2: SGHRS, YFSETQ. Deletions cut 0 bases from V and 0 bases from J, with 7 bases between. This CDR3 spans 15 amino acids. CDR3 amino acids: CASSLAPVSYNEQFF. The CDR3 DNA reads as TGCGCCAGCAGCTTGGCCCCTGTCTCCTACAATGAGCAGTTCTTC.